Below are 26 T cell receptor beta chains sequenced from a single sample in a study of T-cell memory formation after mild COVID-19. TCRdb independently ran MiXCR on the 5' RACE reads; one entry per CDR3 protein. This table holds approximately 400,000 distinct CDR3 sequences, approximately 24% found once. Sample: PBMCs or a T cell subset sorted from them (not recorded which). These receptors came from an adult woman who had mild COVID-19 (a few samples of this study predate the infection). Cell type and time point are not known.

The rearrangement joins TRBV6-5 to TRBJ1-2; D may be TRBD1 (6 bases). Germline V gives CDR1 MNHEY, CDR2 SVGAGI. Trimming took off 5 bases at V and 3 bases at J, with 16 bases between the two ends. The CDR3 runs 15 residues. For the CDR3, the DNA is TGTGCCAGCAGTCCCCAGGGGATGGCTGACTATGGCTACACCTTC. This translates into CASSPQGMADYGYTF.

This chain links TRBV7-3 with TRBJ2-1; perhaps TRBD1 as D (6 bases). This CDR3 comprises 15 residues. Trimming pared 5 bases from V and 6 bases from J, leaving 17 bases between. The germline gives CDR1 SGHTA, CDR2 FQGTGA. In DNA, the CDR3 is TGTGCCAGCAGCACGACAGGAGGCACCCTCAATGAGCAGTTCTTC. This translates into CASSTTGGTLNEQFF.

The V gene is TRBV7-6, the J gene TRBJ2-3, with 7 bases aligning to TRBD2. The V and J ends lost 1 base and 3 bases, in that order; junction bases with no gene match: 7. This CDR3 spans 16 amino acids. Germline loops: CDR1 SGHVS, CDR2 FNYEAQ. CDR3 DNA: TGTGCCAGCAGCTTAGAGTCGGGGGGAGGAACAGATACGCAGTATTTT. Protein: CASSLESGGGTDTQYF.

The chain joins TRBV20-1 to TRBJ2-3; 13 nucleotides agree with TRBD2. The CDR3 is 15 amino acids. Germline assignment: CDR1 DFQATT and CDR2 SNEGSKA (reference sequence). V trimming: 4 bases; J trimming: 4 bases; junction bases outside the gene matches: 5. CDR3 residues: CSAKLAGGPADTQYF. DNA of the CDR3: TGCAGTGCTAAACTAGCGGGGGGGCCCGCAGATACGCAGTATTTT.

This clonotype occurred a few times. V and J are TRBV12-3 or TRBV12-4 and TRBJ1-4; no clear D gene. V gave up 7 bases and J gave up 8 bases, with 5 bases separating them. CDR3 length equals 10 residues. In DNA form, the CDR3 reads TGTGCCAGCAAGGGAGAAAAACTGTTTTTT. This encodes CASKGEKLFF.

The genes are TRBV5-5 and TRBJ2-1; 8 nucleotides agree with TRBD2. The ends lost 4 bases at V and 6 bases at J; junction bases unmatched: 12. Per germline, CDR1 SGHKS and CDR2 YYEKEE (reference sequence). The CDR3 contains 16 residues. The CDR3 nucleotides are TGTGCCAGCAGCGCCTCGAAAAGCGGGGGCGGCAATGAGCAGTTCTTC. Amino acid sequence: CASSASKSGGGNEQFF.

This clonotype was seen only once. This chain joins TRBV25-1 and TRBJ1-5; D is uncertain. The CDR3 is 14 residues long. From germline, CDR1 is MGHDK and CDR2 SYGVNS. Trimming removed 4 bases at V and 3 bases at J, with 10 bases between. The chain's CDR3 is CASSAWGDNQPQHF. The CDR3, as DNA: TGTGCCAGCAGTGCCTGGGGAGACAATCAGCCCCAGCATTTT.

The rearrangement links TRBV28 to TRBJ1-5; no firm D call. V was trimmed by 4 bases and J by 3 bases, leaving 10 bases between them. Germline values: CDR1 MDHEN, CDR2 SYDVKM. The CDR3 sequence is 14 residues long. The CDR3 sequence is CASSSVRLNQPQHF. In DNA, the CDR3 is TGTGCCAGCAGTTCAGTCAGGCTCAATCAGCCCCAGCATTTT.

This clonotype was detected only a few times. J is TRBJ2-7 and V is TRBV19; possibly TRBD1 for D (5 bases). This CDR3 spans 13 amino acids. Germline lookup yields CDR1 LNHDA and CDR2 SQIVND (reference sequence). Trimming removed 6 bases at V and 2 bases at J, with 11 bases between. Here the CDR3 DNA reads TGTGCCAGTAGACCGACAGCTACCTACGAGCAGTACTTC. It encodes CASRPTATYEQYF.

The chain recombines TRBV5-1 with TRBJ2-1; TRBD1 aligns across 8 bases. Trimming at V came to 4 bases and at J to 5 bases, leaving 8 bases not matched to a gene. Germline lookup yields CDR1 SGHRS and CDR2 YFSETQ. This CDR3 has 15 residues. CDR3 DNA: TGCGCCAGCAGCCTTGGACAGGGATATCACAATGAGCAGTTCTTC. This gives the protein CASSLGQGYHNEQFF.

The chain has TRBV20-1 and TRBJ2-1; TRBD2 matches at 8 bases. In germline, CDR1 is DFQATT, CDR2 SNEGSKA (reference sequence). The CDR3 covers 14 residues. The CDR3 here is CACSAGGLVDEQFF. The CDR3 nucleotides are TGCGCCTGTAGCGCGGGGGGTCTGGTCGATGAGCAGTTCTTC.

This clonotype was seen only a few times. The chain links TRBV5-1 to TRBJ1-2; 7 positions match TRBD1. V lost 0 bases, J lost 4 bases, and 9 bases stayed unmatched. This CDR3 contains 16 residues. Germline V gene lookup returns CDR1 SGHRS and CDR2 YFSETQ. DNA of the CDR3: TGCGCCAGCAGCTTGGACCTGACAGGGAACCTCTATGGCTACACCTTC. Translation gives CASSLDLTGNLYGYTF.

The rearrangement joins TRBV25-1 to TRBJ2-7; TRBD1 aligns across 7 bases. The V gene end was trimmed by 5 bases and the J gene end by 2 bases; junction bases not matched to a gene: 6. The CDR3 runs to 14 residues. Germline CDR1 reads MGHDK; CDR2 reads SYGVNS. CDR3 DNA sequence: TGTGCCAGCAGTAAGGAAACAGGGGCCTACGAGCAGTACTTC. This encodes CASSKETGAYEQYF.

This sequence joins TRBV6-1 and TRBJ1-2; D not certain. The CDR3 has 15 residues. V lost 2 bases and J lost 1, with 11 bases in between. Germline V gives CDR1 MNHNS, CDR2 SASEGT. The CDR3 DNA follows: TGTGCCAGCAGTGAATCGGCGGCCAATAACTATGGCTACACCTTC. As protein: CASSESAANNYGYTF.

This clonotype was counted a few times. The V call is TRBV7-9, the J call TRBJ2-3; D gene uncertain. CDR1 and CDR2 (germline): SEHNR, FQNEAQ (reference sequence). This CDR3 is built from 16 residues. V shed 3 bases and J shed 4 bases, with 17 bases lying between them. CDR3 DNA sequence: TGTGCCAGCAGCTTCGATCCGGGCCCCCTCCCAGATACGCAGTATTTT. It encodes CASSFDPGPLPDTQYF.

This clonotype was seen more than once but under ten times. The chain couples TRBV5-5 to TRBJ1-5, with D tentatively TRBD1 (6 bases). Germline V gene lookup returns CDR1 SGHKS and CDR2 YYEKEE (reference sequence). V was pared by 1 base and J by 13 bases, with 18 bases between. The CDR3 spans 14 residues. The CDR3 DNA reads TGTGCCAGCAGCTTGAGCAGTCAGGGACATAGTCAGCATTTT. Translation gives CASSLSSQGHSQHF.

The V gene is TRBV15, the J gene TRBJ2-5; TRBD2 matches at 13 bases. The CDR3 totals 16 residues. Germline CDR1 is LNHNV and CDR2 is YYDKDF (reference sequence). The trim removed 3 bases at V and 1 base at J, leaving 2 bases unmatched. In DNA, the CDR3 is TGTGCCACCAGCAGGGGACTAGCGGGAAGCCAAGAGACCCAGTACTTC. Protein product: CATSRGLAGSQETQYF.

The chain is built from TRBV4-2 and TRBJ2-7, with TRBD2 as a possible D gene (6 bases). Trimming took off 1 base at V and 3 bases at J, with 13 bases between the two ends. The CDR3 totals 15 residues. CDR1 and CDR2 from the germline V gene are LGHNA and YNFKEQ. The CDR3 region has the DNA TGTGCCAGCAGCCAAGCAGCTAGCGCTAACTACGAGCAGTACTTC. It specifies CASSQAASANYEQYF.

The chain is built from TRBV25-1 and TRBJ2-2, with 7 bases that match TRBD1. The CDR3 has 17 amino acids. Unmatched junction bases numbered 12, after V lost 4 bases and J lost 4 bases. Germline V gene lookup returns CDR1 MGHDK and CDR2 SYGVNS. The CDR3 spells CASSGSSFQGVTGELFF. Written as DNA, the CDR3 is TGTGCCAGCAGTGGCTCCTCGTTTCAGGGGGTCACCGGGGAGCTGTTTTTT.

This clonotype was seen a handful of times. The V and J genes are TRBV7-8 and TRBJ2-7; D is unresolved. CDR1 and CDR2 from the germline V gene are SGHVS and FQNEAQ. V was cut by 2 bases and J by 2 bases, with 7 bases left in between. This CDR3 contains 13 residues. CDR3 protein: CASSLHLTYEQYF. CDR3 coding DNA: TGTGCCAGCAGCTTACACCTGACCTACGAGCAGTACTTC.

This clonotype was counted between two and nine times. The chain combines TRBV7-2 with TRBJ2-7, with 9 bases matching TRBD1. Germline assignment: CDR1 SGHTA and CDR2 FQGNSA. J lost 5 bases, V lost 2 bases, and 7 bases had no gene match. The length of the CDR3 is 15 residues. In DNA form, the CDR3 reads TGTGCCAGCAGCTTATGGGGGACAGGGTCCGACGAGCAGTACTTC. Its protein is CASSLWGTGSDEQYF. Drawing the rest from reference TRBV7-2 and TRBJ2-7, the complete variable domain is GAGVSQSPSNKVTEKGKDVELRCDPISGHTALYWYRQSLGQGLEFLIYFQGNSAPDKSGLPSDRFSAERTGGSVSTLTIQRTQQEDSAVYLCASSLWGTGSDEQYFGPGTRLTVT.

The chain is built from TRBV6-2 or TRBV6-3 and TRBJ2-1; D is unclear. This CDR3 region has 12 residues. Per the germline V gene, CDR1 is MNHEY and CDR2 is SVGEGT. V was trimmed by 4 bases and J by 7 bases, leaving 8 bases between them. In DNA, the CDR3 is TGTGCCAGCAGTTGGGCCATGAATGAGCAGTTCTTC. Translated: CASSWAMNEQFF.

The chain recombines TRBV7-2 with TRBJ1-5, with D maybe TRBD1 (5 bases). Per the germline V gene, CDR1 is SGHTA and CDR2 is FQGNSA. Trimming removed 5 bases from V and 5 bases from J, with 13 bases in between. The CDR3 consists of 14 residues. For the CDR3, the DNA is TGTGCCAGCAGCGCGTCCAGGGCCCATCAGCCCCAGCATTTT. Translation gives CASSASRAHQPQHF. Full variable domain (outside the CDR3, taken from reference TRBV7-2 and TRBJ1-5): GAGVSQSPSNKVTEKGKDVELRCDPISGHTALYWYRQSLGQGLEFLIYFQGNSAPDKSGLPSDRFSAERTGGSVSTLTIQRTQQEDSAVYLCASSASRAHQPQHFGDGTRLSIL.

The CDR3, as DNA: TGCAGCGCCGTCCTCTCCGGGGCCTTGAACACTGAAGCTTTCTTT. Protein product: CSAVLSGALNTEAFF. The chain joins TRBV29-1 to TRBJ1-1; perhaps TRBD1 as D (5 bases). This CDR3 has 15 residues. Trimming left V 7 bases short and J 0 bases short, with 18 bases between. Germline V gives CDR1 SQVTM, CDR2 ANQGSEA.

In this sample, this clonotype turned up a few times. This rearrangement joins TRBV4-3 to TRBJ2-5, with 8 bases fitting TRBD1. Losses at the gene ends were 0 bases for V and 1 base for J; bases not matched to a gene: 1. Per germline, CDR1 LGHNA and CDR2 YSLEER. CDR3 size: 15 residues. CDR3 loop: CASSQDGTGQETQYF. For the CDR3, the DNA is TGCGCCAGCAGCCAAGATGGGACAGGCCAAGAGACCCAGTACTTC.

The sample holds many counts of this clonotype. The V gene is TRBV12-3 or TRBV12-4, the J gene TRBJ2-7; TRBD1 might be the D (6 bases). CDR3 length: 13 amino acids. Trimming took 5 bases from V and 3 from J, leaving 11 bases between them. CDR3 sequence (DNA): TGTGCCAGCAGTCGCGCAGGGGTCTACGAGCAGTACTTC. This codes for CASSRAGVYEQYF.